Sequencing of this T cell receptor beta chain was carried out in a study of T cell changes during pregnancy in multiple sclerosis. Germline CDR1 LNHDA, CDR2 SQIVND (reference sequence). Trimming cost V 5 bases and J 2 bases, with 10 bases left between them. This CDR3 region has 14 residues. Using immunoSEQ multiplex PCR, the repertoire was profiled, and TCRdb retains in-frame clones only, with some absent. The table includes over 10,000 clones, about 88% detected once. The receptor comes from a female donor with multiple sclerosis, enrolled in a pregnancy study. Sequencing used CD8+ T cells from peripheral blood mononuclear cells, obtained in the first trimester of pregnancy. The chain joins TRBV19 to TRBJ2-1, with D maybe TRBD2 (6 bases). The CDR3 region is CASSAPGAYNEQFF. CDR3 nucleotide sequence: TGTGCCAGTAGTGCTCCGGGGGCCTACAATGAGCAGTTCTTC.